This TCR beta chain was obtained from a study of CD8 T cells in ankylosing spondylitis. Study results and caveats: Reported data indicate significant enrichment of disease-linked clones within matched ankylosing spondylitis synovial fluid. Characteristic of ankylosing spondylitis blood, it appeared, was a TCR beta motif comprising several highly homologous variants.

In making TCR beta libraries, quantitative 5'-RACE with molecular barcodes was used. TCRdb called the 5' RACE reads again in MiXCR, with one record for every CDR3 protein. The data show about 270,000 distinct CDR3 sequences, 32% seen once. The CDR3 contains 18 residues. The trim removed 5 bases at V and 0 bases at J, leaving 16 bases unmatched. From germline, CDR1 is DFQATT and CDR2 SNEGSKA (reference sequence). To note about this clonotype: Its antigen is unknown.

The origin of this receptor is a male donor with ankylosing spondylitis or in good health (not recorded which). This sequence joins TRBV20-1 and TRBJ2-5; TRBD1 aligns across 9 bases. Sequencing used blood, either unsorted or a sorted T cell fraction (not recorded which). CDR3 in DNA: TGCAGTGCTTCGACAGGGGGGGCCCTCTTGTTCGACCAAGAGACCCAGTACTTC. This sequence encodes CSASTGGALLFDQETQYF.